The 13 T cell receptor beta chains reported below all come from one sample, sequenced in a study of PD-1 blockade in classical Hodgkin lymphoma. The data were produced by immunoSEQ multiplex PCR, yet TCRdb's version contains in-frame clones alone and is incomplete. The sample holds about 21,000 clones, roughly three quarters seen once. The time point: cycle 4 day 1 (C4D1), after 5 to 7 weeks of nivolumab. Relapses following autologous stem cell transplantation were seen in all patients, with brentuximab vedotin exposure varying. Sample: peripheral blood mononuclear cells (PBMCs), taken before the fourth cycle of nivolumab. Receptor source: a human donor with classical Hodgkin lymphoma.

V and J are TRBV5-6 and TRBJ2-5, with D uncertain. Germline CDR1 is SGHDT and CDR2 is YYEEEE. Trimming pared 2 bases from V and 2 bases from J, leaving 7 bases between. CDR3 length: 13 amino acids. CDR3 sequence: CASSFGRQETQYF. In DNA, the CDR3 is TGTGCCAGCAGCTTCGGTCGACAAGAGACCCAGTACTTC.

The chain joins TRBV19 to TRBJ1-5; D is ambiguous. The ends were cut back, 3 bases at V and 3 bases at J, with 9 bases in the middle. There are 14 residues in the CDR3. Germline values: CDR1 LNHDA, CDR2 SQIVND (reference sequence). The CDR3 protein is CASSILGTNQPQHF. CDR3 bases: TGTGCCAGTAGTATCCTCGGCACCAATCAGCCCCAGCATTTT.

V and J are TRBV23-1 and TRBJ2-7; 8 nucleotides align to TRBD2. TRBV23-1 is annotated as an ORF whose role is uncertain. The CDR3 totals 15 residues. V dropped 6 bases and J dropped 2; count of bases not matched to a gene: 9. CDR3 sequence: CASSPRGGGPYEQYV. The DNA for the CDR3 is TGCGCCAGCAGCCCGAGAGGCGGGGGGCCCTACGAGCAGTACGTC.

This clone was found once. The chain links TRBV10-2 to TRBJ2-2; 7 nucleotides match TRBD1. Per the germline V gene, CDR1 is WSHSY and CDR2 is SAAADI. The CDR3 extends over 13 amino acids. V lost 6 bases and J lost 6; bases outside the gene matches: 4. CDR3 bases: TGCGCCAGCAGCGACAGGGTGGCCGGGGAGCTGTTTTTT. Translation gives CASSDRVAGELFF.

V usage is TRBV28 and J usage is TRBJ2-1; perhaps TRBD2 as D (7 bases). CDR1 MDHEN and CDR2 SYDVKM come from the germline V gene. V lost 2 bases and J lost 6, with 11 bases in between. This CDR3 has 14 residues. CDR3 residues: CASSLRGGSNEQFF. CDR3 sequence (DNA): TGTGCCAGCAGTTTACGCGGGGGCTCCAATGAGCAGTTCTTC. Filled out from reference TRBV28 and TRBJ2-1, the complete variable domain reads DVKVTQSSRYLVKRTGEKVFLECVQDMDHENMFWYRQDPGLGLRLIYFSYDVKMKEKGDIPEGYSVSREKKERFSLILESASTNQTSMYLCASSLRGGSNEQFFGPGTRLTVL.

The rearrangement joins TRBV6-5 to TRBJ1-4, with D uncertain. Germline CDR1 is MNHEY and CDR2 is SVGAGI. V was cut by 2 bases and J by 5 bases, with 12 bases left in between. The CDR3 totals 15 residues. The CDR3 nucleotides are TGTGCCAGCAGTTACCTTGGACCGCTGAATGAAAAACTGTTTTTT. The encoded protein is CASSYLGPLNEKLFF.

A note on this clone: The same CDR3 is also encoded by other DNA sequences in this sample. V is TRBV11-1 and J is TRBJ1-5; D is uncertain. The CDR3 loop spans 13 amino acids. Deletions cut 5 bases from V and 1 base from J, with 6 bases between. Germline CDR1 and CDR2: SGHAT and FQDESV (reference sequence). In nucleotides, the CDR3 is TGTGCCAGCAGCCCCGAGAGCAATCAGCCCCAGCATTTT. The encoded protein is CASSPESNQPQHF.

The CDR3 sequence is CASSPQGNYGYTF. The CDR3 nucleotides are TGTGCCAGCTCACCCCAGGGGAACTATGGCTACACCTTC. V usage is TRBV18 and J usage is TRBJ1-2, with a weak D call TRBD1 (6 bases). V was shortened by 3 bases and J by 2 bases, with 7 bases between the two germline ends. The CDR3 is 13 amino acids. Germline assignment: CDR1 KGHSH and CDR2 LQKENI. Full variable domain (remainder filled in from reference TRBV18 and TRBJ1-2): NAGVMQNPRHLVRRRGQEARLRCSPMKGHSHVYWYRQLPEEGLKFMVYLQKENIIDESGMPKERFSAEFPKEGPSILRIQQVVRGDSAAYFCASSPQGNYGYTFGSGTRLTVV.

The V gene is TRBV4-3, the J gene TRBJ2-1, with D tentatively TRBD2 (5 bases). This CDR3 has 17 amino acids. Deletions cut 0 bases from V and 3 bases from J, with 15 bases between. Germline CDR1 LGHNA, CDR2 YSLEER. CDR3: CASSQDPPGMVYNEQFF. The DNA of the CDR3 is TGCGCCAGCAGCCAAGATCCGCCGGGGATGGTCTACAATGAGCAGTTCTTC.

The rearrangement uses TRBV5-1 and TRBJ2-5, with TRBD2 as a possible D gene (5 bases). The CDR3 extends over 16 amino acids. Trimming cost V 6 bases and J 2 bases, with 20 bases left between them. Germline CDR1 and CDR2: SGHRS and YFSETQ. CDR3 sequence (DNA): TGCGCCAGCAACCCGAACGGACTCCGCCTACAAGAGACCCAGTACTTC. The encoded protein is CASNPNGLRLQETQYF.

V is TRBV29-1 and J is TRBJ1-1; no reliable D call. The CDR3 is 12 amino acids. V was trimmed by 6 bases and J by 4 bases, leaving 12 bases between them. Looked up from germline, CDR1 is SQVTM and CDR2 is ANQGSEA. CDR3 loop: CSVSIGITEAFF. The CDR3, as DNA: TGCAGCGTGTCTATAGGGATCACTGAAGCTTTCTTT.

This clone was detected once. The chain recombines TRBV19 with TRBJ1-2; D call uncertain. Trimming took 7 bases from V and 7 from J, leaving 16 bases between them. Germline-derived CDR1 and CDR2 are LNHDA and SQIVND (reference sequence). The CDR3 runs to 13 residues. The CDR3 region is CASTLLGVGGYTF. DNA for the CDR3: TGTGCCAGTACCCTCCTTGGGGTAGGTGGCTACACCTTC.

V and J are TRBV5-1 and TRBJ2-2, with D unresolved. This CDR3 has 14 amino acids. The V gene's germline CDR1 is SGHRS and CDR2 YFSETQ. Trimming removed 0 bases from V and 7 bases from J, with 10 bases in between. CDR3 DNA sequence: TGCGCCAGCAGCTTGGGGGCGTCAGACGGGGAGCTGTTTTTT. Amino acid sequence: CASSLGASDGELFF.